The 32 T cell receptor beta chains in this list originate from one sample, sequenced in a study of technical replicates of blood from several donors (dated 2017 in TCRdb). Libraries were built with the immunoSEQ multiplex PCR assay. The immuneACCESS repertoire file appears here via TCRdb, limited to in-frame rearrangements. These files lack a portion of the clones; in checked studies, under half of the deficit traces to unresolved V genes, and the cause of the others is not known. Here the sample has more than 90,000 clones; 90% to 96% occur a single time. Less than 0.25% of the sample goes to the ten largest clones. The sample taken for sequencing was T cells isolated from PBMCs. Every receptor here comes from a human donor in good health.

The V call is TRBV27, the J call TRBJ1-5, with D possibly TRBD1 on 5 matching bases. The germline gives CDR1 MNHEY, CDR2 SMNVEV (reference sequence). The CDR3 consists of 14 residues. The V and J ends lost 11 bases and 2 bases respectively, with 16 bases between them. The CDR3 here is CAAGGLGGNQPQHF. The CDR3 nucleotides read TGTGCCGCGGGGGGTCTGGGGGGCAATCAGCCCCAGCATTTT.

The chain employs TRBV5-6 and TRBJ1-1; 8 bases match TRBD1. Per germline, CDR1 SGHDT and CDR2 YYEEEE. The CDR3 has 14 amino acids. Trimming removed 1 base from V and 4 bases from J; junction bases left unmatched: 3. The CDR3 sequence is CASSLQQGATEAFF. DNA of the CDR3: TGTGCCAGCAGCTTGCAGCAGGGGGCCACTGAAGCTTTCTTT.

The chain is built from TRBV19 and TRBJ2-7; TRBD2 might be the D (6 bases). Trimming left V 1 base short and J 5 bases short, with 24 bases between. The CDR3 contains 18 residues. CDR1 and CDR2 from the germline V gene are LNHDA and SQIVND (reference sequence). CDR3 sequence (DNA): TGTGCCAGTAGTATAGGGCTTAGGAGAGGGAGGCTGGAGGACGAGCAGTACTTC. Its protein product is CASSIGLRRGRLEDEQYF.

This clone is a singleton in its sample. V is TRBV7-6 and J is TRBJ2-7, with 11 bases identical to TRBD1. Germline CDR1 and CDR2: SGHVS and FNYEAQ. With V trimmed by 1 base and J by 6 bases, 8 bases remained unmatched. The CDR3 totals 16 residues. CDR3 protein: CASSLDSGQGAREQYF. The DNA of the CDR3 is TGTGCCAGCAGCTTAGATTCCGGACAGGGGGCGCGCGAGCAGTACTTC.

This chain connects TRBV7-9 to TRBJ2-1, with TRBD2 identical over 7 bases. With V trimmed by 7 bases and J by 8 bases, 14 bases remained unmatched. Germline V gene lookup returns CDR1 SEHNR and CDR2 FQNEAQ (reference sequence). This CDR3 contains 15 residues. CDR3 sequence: CASTFGWGEGYEQFF. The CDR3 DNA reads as TGTGCCAGCACTTTCGGCTGGGGGGAGGGCTATGAGCAGTTCTTC.

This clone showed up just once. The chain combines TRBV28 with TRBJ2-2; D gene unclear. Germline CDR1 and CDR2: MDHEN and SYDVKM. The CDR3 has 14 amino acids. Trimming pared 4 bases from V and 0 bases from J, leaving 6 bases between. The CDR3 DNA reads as TGTGCCAGCAGTTCCAGATCGAACACCGGGGAGCTGTTTTTT. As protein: CASSSRSNTGELFF.

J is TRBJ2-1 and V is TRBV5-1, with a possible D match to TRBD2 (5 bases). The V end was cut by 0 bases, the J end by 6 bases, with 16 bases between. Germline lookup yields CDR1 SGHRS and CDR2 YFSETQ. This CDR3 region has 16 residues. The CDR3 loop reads CASSLGGSPLGNEQFF. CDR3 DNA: TGCGCCAGCAGCTTGGGAGGGTCCCCCCTTGGCAATGAGCAGTTCTTC.

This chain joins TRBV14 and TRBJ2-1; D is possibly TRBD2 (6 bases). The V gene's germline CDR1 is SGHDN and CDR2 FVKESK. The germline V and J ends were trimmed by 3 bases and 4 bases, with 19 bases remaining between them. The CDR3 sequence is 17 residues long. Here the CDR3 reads CASSQLRGLAPYNEQFF. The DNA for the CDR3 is TGTGCCAGCAGCCAGCTGAGGGGACTGGCCCCATACAATGAGCAGTTCTTC.

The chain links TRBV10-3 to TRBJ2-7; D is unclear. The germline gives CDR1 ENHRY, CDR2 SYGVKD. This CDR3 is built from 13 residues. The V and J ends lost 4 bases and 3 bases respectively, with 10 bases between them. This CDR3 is CAISGSPSYEQYF. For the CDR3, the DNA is TGTGCCATCAGTGGCTCCCCGAGCTACGAGCAGTACTTC.

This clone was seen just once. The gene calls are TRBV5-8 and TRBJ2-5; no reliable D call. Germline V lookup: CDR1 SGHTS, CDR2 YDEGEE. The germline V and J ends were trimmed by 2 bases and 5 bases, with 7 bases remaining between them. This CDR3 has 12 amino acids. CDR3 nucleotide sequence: TGTGCCAGCAGCTTCTTGAGGGAGACCCAGTACTTC. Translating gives CASSFLRETQYF.

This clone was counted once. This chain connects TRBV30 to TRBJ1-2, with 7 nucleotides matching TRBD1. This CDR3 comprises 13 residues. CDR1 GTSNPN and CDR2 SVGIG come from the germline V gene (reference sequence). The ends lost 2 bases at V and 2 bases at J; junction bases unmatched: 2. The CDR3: CAWSTGVNYGYTF. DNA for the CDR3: TGTGCCTGGAGTACAGGGGTGAACTATGGCTACACCTTC.

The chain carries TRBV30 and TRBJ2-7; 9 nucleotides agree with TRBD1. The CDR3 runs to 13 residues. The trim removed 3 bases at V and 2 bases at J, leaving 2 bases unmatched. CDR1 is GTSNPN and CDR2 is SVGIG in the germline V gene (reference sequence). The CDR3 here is CAWSRDRAYEQYF. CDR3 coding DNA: TGTGCCTGGAGCCGGGACAGGGCCTACGAGCAGTACTTC.

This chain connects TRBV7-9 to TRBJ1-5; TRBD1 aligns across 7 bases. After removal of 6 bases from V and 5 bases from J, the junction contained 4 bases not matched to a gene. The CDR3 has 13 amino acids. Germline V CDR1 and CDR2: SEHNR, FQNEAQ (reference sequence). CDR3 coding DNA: TGTGCCAGCAGTTGGACAGGAGATCAGCCCCAGCATTTT. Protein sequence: CASSWTGDQPQHF.

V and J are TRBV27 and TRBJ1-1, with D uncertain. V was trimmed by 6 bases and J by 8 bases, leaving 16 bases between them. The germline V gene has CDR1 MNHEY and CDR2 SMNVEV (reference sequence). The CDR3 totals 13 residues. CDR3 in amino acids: CASRPLSSFEAFF. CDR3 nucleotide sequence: TGTGCCAGCAGGCCCCTGTCGAGTTTCGAAGCTTTCTTT.

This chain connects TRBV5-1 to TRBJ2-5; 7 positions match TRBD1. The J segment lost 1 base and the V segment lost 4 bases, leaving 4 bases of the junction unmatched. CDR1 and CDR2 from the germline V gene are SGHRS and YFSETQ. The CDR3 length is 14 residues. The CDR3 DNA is TGCGCCAGCAGCGAAACAGGGGCCCAAGAGACCCAGTACTTC. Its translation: CASSETGAQETQYF.

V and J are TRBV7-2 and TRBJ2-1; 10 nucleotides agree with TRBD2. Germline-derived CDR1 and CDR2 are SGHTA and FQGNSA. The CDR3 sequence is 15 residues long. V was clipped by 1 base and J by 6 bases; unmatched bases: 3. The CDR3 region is CASSLGSGRVNEQFF. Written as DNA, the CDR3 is TGTGCCAGCAGCTTAGGCAGCGGGAGGGTCAATGAGCAGTTCTTC.

The DNA of the CDR3 is TGTGCCAGCTCCATACAGTATGGCTACACCTTC. Translating gives CASSIQYGYTF. The chain couples TRBV10-3 to TRBJ1-2; D unresolved. Germline V gene data show CDR1 as ENHRY and CDR2 as SYGVKD. There are 11 residues in the CDR3. V lost 10 bases and J 5 bases, leaving 11 bases between the germline ends.

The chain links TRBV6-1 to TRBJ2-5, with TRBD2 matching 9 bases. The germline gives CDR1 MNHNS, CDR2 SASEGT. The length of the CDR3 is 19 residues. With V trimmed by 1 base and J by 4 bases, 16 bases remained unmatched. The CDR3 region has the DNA TGTGCCAGCAGTGAAGAGGAGTGGGGCGCGGGGGGGAGGCGAGAGACCCAGTACTTC. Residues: CASSEEEWGAGGRRETQYF.

The CDR3 DNA sequence: TGCGCCAGCAGCCAAGAAGGCGTAGCTTCTGGAAACACCATATATTTT. Amino acids: CASSQEGVASGNTIYF. The chain uses TRBV4-1 and TRBJ1-3; no firm D call. The germline CDR1 and CDR2 sequences are MGHRA and YSYEKL. This CDR3 contains 16 residues. The V and J ends lost 0 bases and 1 base respectively, with 10 bases between them.

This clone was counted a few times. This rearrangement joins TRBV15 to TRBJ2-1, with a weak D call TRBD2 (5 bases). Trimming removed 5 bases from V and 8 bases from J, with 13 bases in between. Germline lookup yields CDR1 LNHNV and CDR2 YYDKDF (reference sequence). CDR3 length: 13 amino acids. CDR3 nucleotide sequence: TGTGCCACCAGCGCCCGAGGCGGGTATGAGCAGTTCTTC. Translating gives CATSARGGYEQFF.

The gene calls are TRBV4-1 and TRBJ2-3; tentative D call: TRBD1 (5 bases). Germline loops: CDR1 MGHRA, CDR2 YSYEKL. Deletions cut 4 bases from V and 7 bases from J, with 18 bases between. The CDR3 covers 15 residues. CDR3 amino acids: CASSPTDPRRNTQYF. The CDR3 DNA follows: TGCGCCAGCAGCCCGACAGACCCACGGAGAAATACGCAGTATTTT.

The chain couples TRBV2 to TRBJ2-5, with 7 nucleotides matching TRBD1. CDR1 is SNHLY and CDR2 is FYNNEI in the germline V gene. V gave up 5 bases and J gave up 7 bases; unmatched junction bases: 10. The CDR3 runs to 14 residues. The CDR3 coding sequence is TGTGCCAGCAGTTCGGGACAGCAGCTCGGGACCCAGTACTTC. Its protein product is CASSSGQQLGTQYF.

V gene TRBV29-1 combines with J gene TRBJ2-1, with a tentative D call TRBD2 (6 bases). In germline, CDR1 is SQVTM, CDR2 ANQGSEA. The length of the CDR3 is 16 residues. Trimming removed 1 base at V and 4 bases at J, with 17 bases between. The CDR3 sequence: CSVEVGASEKYNEQFF. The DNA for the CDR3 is TGCAGCGTTGAAGTCGGGGCTAGCGAAAAATACAATGAGCAGTTCTTC.

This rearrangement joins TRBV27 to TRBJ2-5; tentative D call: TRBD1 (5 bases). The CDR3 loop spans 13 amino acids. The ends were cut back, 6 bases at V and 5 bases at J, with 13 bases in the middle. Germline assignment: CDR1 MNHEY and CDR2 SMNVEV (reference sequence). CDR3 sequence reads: CASRRQGYETQYF. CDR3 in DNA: TGTGCCAGCAGGCGTCAGGGCTATGAGACCCAGTACTTC.

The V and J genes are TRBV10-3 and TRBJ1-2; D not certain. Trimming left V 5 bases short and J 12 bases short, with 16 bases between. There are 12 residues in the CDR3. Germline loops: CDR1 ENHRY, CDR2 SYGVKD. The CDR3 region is CAISLIPSVHTF. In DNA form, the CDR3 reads TGTGCCATCAGTTTAATACCGTCGGTCCACACCTTC.

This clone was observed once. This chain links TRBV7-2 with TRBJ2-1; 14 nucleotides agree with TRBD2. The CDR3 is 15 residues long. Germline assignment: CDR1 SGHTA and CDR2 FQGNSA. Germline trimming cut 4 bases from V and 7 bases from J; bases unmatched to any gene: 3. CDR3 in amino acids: CASSSGLAGVNEQFF. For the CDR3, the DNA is TGTGCCAGCAGCTCGGGACTAGCGGGAGTAAATGAGCAGTTCTTC.

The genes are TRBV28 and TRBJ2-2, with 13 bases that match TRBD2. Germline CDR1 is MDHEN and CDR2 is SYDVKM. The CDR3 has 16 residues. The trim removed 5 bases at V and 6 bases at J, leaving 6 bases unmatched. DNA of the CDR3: TGTGCCAGCAGTCTAGGACTAGCGGGAGTGGCCGGGGAGCTGTTTTTT. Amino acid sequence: CASSLGLAGVAGELFF. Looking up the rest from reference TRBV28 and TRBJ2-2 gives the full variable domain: DVKVTQSSRYLVKRTGEKVFLECVQDMDHENMFWYRQDPGLGLRLIYFSYDVKMKEKGDIPEGYSVSREKKERFSLILESASTNQTSMYLCASSLGLAGVAGELFFGEGSRLTVL.

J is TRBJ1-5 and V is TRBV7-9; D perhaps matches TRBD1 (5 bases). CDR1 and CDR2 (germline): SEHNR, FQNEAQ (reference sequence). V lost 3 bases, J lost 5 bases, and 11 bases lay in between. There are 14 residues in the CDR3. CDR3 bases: TGTGCCAGCAGCTTGGGAGGGGTGGATCAGCCCCAGCATTTT. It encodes CASSLGGVDQPQHF.

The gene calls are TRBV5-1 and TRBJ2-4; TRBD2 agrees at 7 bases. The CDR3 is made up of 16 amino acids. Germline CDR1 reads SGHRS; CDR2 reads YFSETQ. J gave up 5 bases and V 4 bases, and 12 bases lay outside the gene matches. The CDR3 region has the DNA TGCGCCAGCAGCCCCTCCCGGGGAGGGCCCCAAAACATTCAGTACTTC. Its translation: CASSPSRGGPQNIQYF.

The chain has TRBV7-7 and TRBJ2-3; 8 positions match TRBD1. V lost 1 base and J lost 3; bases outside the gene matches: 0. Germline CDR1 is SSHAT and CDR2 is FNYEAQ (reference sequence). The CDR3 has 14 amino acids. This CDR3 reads CASSLGQGTDTQYF. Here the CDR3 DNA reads TGTGCCAGCAGCTTAGGACAGGGGACAGATACGCAGTATTTT.

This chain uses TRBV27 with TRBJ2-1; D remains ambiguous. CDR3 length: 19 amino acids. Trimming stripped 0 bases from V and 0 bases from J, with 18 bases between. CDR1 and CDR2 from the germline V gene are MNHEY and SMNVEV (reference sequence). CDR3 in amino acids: CASSLSAEELLRSYNEQFF. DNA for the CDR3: TGTGCCAGCAGTTTATCGGCGGAAGAGCTTCTACGCTCCTACAATGAGCAGTTCTTC.

The CDR3 sequence is CASIRGLATLNEQFF. The CDR3 DNA follows: TGTGCCAGCATACGTGGACTAGCTACACTCAATGAGCAGTTCTTC. This chain links TRBV6-1 with TRBJ2-1, with TRBD2 matching over 8 bases. J was trimmed by 6 bases and V by 7 bases; bases with no gene match: 11. Germline CDR1 MNHNS, CDR2 SASEGT. The CDR3 loop spans 15 amino acids.